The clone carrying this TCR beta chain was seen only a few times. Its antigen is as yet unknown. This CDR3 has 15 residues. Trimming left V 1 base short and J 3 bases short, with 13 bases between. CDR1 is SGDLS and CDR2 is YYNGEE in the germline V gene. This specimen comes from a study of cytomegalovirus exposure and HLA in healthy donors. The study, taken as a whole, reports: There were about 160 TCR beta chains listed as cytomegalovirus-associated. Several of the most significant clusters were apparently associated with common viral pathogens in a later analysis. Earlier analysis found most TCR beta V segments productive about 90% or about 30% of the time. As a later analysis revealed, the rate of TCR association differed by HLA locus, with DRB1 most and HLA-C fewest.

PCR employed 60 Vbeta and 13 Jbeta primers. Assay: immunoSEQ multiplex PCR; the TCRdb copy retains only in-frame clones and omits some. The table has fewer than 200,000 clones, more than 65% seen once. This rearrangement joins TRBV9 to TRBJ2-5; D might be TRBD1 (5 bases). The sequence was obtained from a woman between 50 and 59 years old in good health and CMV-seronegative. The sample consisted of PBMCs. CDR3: CASSVNTGYEETQYF. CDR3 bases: TGTGCCAGCAGCGTAAACACAGGTTACGAAGAGACCCAGTACTTC.